This T cell receptor beta chain was retrieved from a study of CD8 T cells in Susac syndrome. It was with random hexamers that roughly 0.45 to 1 ug RNA was reverse transcribed. Amplification of the TCR beta CDR3 was carried out by immunoSEQ multiplex PCR, which spanned a total of 54 Vbeta and 13 Jbeta segments. TCRdb passed the immunoSEQ multiplex PCR reads through MiXCR, listing each CDR3 protein once. The data hold 200,000 or so distinct CDR3 sequences, with more than 90% observed a single time. TCR beta sequencing was performed on blood CD8+ and CD4+ T cells. The multiple sclerosis controls were treatment-naive patients, and their relapsing-remitting disease was stable or active. FACS was used to enrich TEMRA cells, whereas the CD8+ and CD4+ T cells were obtained by negative isolation. V lost 3 bases and J lost 5; bases outside the gene matches: 10. Germline values: CDR1 SGDLS, CDR2 YYNGEE. The CDR3 runs 15 residues.

The V call is TRBV9, the J call TRBJ1-2, with 7 bases fitting TRBD1. The sample was CD4+ T cells from PBMCs. The TCR was taken from a human donor with multiple sclerosis. CDR3 sequence: CASSANPGQPYGYTF. CDR3 nucleotides: TGTGCCAGCAGCGCCAATCCGGGACAGCCTTATGGCTACACCTTC.